The sequence of this TCR beta chain was determined in a study of spatial heterogeneity in lung cancer. Study overall: TCR and UMI combinations that were unique each appeared, on average, more than ten times in raw reads.

Noted time point: sample taken at primary tumor resection. No cell sorting; template was whole RNA from tumor, lung tissue or PBMC. There were approximately 69 donors, all of them untreated patients with early-stage non-small cell lung cancer. Findings and limits, study-wide: Ubiquitous expanded tumor TCRs appeared in blood more at resection than follow-up.

This clonotype was found a few times. Antigen specificity is unknown. Every TCR cDNA molecule carried a tag that served as a unique molecular identifier. TCRdb itself ran the 5' RACE reads through MiXCR, one entry per CDR3 protein. The table lists about 47,000 distinct CDR3 sequences, 10% to 15% of them singletons, with roughly 45% in the top ten. The ends lost 4 bases at V and 7 bases at J; junction bases unmatched: 9. This CDR3 has 14 residues. Germline V gene data show CDR1 as MNHNS and CDR2 as SASEGT. Here the sequenced sample was PBMCs, taken at surgery. This clonotype was sampled from a female donor with early-stage non-small cell lung cancer. The chain couples TRBV6-1 to TRBJ1-1; 7 bases are a match to TRBD1. The CDR3 sequence is CASSGRQGQIEAFF. CDR3 nucleotide sequence: TGTGCCAGCAGTGGTCGACAGGGTCAAATTGAAGCTTTCTTT.